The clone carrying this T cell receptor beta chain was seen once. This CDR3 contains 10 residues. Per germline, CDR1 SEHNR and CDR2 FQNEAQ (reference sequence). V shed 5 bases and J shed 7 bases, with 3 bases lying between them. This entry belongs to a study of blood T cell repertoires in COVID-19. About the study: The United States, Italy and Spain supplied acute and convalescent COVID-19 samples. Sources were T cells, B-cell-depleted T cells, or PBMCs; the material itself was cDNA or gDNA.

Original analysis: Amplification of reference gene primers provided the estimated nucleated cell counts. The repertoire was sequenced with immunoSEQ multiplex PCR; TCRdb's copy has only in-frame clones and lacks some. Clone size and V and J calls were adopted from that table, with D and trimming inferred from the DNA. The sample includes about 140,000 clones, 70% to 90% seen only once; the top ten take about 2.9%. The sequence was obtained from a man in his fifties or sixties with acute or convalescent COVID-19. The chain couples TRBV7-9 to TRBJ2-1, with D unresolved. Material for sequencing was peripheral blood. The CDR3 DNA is TGTGCCAGCAGCCGTAATGAGCAGTTCTTC. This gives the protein CASSRNEQFF.